What follows are 31 T cell receptor beta chains derived from one specimen sequenced in a study of cytomegalovirus exposure and HLA in healthy donors. TCRdb's table, derived via immunoSEQ multiplex PCR, lists solely in-frame clones and lacks some. This repertoire shows 90,000 to 110,000 clones, approximately 91% found once; its top ten account for 2% to 2.5%. Sequenced sample: PBMCs. These receptors came from a woman between 18 and 29 years old in good health and CMV-seronegative.

V gene TRBV6-1 combines with J gene TRBJ1-2; maybe TRBD1 (5 bases). In germline, CDR1 is MNHNS, CDR2 SASEGT. The CDR3 has 16 amino acids. Trimming removed 0 bases at V and 7 bases at J, with 18 bases between. The CDR3 loop reads CASSEALVRRGSGYTF. The CDR3 DNA is TGTGCCAGCAGTGAAGCTCTGGTCCGAAGGGGAAGTGGCTACACCTTC.

This chain connects TRBV28 to TRBJ1-5, with a possible D match to TRBD1 (5 bases). V was shortened by 3 bases and J by 6 bases, with 9 bases between the two germline ends. The germline CDR1 and CDR2 sequences are MDHEN and SYDVKM. The CDR3 covers 13 residues. DNA for the CDR3: TGTGCCAGCAGTTTGGTAAGGGGTCAGCCCCAGCATTTT. It is translated as CASSLVRGQPQHF.

V usage is TRBV5-1 and J usage is TRBJ2-1, with D perhaps TRBD1 (6 bases). The V end lost 3 bases, the J end lost 7 bases, and 14 bases lay between the germline ends. This CDR3 spans 14 amino acids. CDR1 and CDR2 from the germline V gene are SGHRS and YFSETQ. The CDR3 coding sequence is TGCGCCAGCAGCTCCGAATACACAGGGAATGAGCAGTTCTTC. It yields the protein CASSSEYTGNEQFF. Drawing the rest from reference TRBV5-1 and TRBJ2-1, the complete variable domain is KAGVTQTPRYLIKTRGQQVTLSCSPISGHRSVSWYQQTPGQGLQFLFEYFSETQRNKGNFPGRFSGRQFSNSRSEMNVSTLELGDSALYLCASSSEYTGNEQFFGPGTRLTVL.

The chain links TRBV27 to TRBJ2-2, with TRBD2 identical over 7 bases. This CDR3 has 13 amino acids. In germline, CDR1 is MNHEY, CDR2 SMNVEV (reference sequence). V was clipped by 8 bases and J by 5 bases; unmatched bases: 5. CDR3 sequence (DNA): TGTGCCAGCCTCGCTAGCGGAACCGGGGAGCTGTTTTTT. Protein: CASLASGTGELFF.

The CDR3 DNA reads as TGTGCCAGCAGTGAAGGGCAGGGTATGGATACGCAGTATTTT. Translated: CASSEGQGMDTQYF. The V call is TRBV2, the J call TRBJ2-3, with D perhaps matching TRBD1 (5 bases). This CDR3 comprises 14 residues. Trimming took 1 base from V and 6 from J, leaving 11 bases between them. Germline-derived CDR1 and CDR2 are SNHLY and FYNNEI.

The rearrangement links TRBV13 to TRBJ1-5, with TRBD1 matching 9 bases. This CDR3 is built from 14 residues. Per the germline V gene, CDR1 is PRHDT and CDR2 is FYEKMQ (reference sequence). Trimming took 5 bases from V and 5 from J; bases not matched to a gene: 4. For the CDR3, the DNA is TGTGCCAGCAGCCTCGGGACAGGGCATCAGCCCCAGCATTTT. Protein sequence: CASSLGTGHQPQHF.

This clone has a single count. The J gene is TRBJ2-7, the V gene TRBV6-7, with TRBD1 identical over 7 bases. TRBV6-7 is reported as an ORF; its role is uncertain. The junction had 8 bases not matched to a gene; V was cut back by 2 bases and J by 1 base. The CDR3 runs to 16 residues. CDR3 loop: CASSYTIPGGSYEQYF. The CDR3 bases are TGTGCCAGCAGTTACACTATCCCAGGGGGATCCTACGAGCAGTACTTC.

The V and J genes are TRBV15 and TRBJ2-5; 12 nucleotides match TRBD2. Germline V gives CDR1 LNHNV, CDR2 YYDKDF (reference sequence). CDR3 length equals 17 residues. Trimming cost V 2 bases and J 5 bases; bases outside gene matches: 9. CDR3 DNA: TGTGCCACCAGCAGACTACCTCTAGCGGGAGGGCCCGAGACCCAGTACTTC. Its translation: CATSRLPLAGGPETQYF.

The V gene is TRBV7-2, the J gene TRBJ2-7; 9 bases match TRBD1. From germline, CDR1 is SGHTA and CDR2 FQGNSA. J lost 4 bases, V lost 0 bases, and 16 bases had no gene match. CDR3 size: 19 residues. In nucleotides, the CDR3 is TGTGCCAGCAGCTTAGCACCAGGGCCACCGGGACAGGGTTCATACGAGCAGTACTTC. Amino acid sequence: CASSLAPGPPGQGSYEQYF.

This chain joins TRBV29-1 and TRBJ2-7; 7 nucleotides align to TRBD2. The CDR3 sequence is 13 residues long. With 4 bases clipped from V and 3 bases from J, the junction kept 6 bases outside the gene matches. Germline CDR1 is SQVTM and CDR2 is ANQGSEA. The CDR3 spells CSVVWGRDYEQYF. For the CDR3, the DNA is TGCAGCGTTGTTTGGGGGAGGGACTACGAGCAGTACTTC.

The chain recombines TRBV2 with TRBJ2-3, with 8 positions matching TRBD2. The germline gives CDR1 SNHLY, CDR2 FYNNEI. Trimming took 7 bases from V and 1 from J; bases not matched to a gene: 4. The CDR3 has 14 residues. The CDR3 DNA reads TGTGCCAGCACTTTGACTAGCGGCACAGATACGCAGTATTTT. It yields the protein CASTLTSGTDTQYF.

The genes are TRBV27 and TRBJ2-2; tentatively, D is TRBD1 (5 bases). From germline, CDR1 is MNHEY and CDR2 SMNVEV (reference sequence). This CDR3 has 15 amino acids. Trimming removed 3 bases from V and 4 bases from J, with 12 bases in between. DNA of the CDR3: TGTGCCAGCAGTTTCGACAGATATTTCACCGGGGAGCTGTTTTTT. Translated, it gives CASSFDRYFTGELFF.

The chain couples TRBV11-2 to TRBJ2-7; 10 bases are shared with TRBD1. The CDR3 totals 14 residues. J lost 5 bases, V lost 3 bases, and 4 bases had no gene match. The germline V gene has CDR1 SGHAT and CDR2 FQNNGV. Here the CDR3 reads CASSFDRGRHEQYF. The CDR3 DNA follows: TGTGCCAGCAGCTTTGACAGGGGGCGACACGAGCAGTACTTC.

The chain combines TRBV10-1 with TRBJ2-3, with D perhaps TRBD2 (7 bases). The length of the CDR3 is 17 residues. Germline V gene lookup returns CDR1 WNHNN and CDR2 SYGVQD (reference sequence). The ends were cut back, 2 bases at V and 1 base at J, with 16 bases in the middle. The CDR3 nucleotides are TGCGCCAGCAGTGAGCCTCGGGGGGCGGGGGGCACAGATACGCAGTATTTT. This translates into CASSEPRGAGGTDTQYF.

The chain recombines TRBV28 with TRBJ1-4; D is possibly TRBD1 (6 bases). CDR1 MDHEN and CDR2 SYDVKM come from the germline V gene. Trimming shortened V by 6 bases and J by 8 bases, and 19 bases separated the two germline ends. This CDR3 has 15 amino acids. The DNA for the CDR3 is TGTGCCAGCAGCCTGAGATACAGGGCAGGCGAAAAACTGTTTTTT. It is translated as CASSLRYRAGEKLFF.

In its sample, this clone was seen once. The chain uses TRBV27 and TRBJ1-2; D may be TRBD1 (6 bases). CDR1 and CDR2 (germline): MNHEY, SMNVEV (reference sequence). V lost 5 bases, J lost 1 base, and 17 bases lay in between. CDR3 size: 16 residues. The CDR3 DNA sequence: TGTGCCAGCAGTCCTCGAGGGGGGGCTAATAACTATGGCTACACCTTC. Protein: CASSPRGGANNYGYTF.

The chain links TRBV5-6 to TRBJ2-7; TRBD1 is a possible D gene (6 bases). The CDR3 has 12 amino acids. In germline, CDR1 is SGHDT, CDR2 YYEEEE. The V and J ends lost 0 bases and 8 bases respectively, with 9 bases between them. This CDR3 is CASSLARDKQYF. CDR3 nucleotide sequence: TGTGCCAGCAGCTTGGCCAGGGACAAGCAGTACTTC.

The chain links TRBV9 to TRBJ2-1; D gene uncertain. Trimming stripped 0 bases from V and 9 bases from J, with 7 bases between. The germline gives CDR1 SGDLS, CDR2 YYNGEE. The CDR3 totals 12 residues. The CDR3, as DNA: TGTGCCAGCAGCGTAGGACCGGGTGAGCAGTTCTTC. Its translation is CASSVGPGEQFF.

The chain joins TRBV4-3 to TRBJ2-3; 11 bases line up with TRBD2. V dropped 2 bases and J dropped 0; count of bases not matched to a gene: 16. This CDR3 is 21 amino acids long. Germline V gene data show CDR1 as LGHNA and CDR2 as YSLEER. The CDR3 is CASSQRLGTSGGGISTDTQYF. The CDR3 DNA sequence: TGCGCCAGCAGCCAAAGATTAGGAACTAGCGGGGGTGGAATAAGCACAGATACGCAGTATTTT.

This clone showed up just a few times. The chain employs TRBV6-4 and TRBJ2-3; TRBD2 is a possible D gene (7 bases). CDR1 and CDR2 from the germline V gene are MRHNA and SNTAGT. V gave up 2 bases and J gave up 2 bases, with 8 bases separating them. The CDR3 covers 14 residues. CDR3 coding DNA: TGTGCCAGCAGTGACGGGGGGGCCACAGATACGCAGTATTTT. Its protein product is CASSDGGATDTQYF.

The J gene is TRBJ1-3, the V gene TRBV5-1; D gene uncertain. Germline V gives CDR1 SGHRS, CDR2 YFSETQ. The CDR3 length is 13 residues. V was trimmed by 6 bases and J by 0 bases, leaving 7 bases between them. The CDR3 loop is CASTGTSGNTIYF. The DNA of the CDR3 is TGCGCCAGCACGGGAACCTCTGGAAACACCATATATTTT.

This chain connects TRBV6-6 to TRBJ1-1, with no clear D. The CDR3 consists of 14 residues. Germline CDR1 MNHNY, CDR2 SVGAGI (reference sequence). Between the trimmed V and J ends, which lost 6 bases and 7 bases, there was a span of 18 bases. The CDR3 sequence is CASSLDGIEDEAFF. The DNA of the CDR3 is TGTGCCAGCAGCCTAGACGGGATAGAGGATGAAGCTTTCTTT.

The chain joins TRBV2 to TRBJ1-1; D might be TRBD1 (6 bases). This CDR3 region has 14 residues. Germline loops: CDR1 SNHLY, CDR2 FYNNEI. Trimming shortened V by 5 bases and J by 7 bases, and 17 bases separated the two germline ends. This CDR3 reads CASSSFWGGIEAFF. Here the CDR3 DNA reads TGTGCCAGCAGTTCGTTCTGGGGGGGCATTGAAGCTTTCTTT.

The chain uses TRBV30 and TRBJ2-5; 7 bases match TRBD2. The V gene's germline CDR1 is GTSNPN and CDR2 SVGIG (reference sequence). V was clipped by 0 bases and J by 4 bases; unmatched bases: 2. The CDR3 extends over 13 amino acids. The CDR3 sequence: CAWSVRGGETQYF. The CDR3 DNA is TGTGCCTGGAGTGTACGCGGGGGAGAGACCCAGTACTTC.

The rearrangement links TRBV9 to TRBJ2-1, with 7 bases that match TRBD2. Germline V gene lookup returns CDR1 SGDLS and CDR2 YYNGEE. This CDR3 region has 15 residues. J was trimmed by 3 bases and V by 4 bases; bases with no gene match: 7. The DNA of the CDR3 is TGTGCCAGCAGCCCTCGGGGGGAAGTCTACAATGAGCAGTTCTTC. It encodes CASSPRGEVYNEQFF. Together with reference TRBV9 and TRBJ2-1, the CDR3 gives the full variable domain: DSGVTQTPKHLITATGQRVTLRCSPRSGDLSVYWYQQSLDQGLQFLIQYYNGEERAKGNILERFSAQQFPDLHSELNLSSLELGDSALYFCASSPRGEVYNEQFFGPGTRLTVL.

The chain combines TRBV6-6 with TRBJ1-1; 7 bases line up with TRBD1. CDR3 length: 13 amino acids. Germline CDR1 reads MNHNY; CDR2 reads SVGAGI (reference sequence). V lost 8 bases to trimming and J lost 1 base; unmatched junction nucleotides: 4. In DNA form, the CDR3 reads TGTGCCAGCGGAGGGGGCAGGAACACTGAAGCTTTCTTT. It codes for CASGGGRNTEAFF.

CDR3 bases: TGTGCCAGCATGGGGGACAGCGGGGAGCTGTTTTTT. This sequence encodes CASMGDSGELFF. The V and J genes are TRBV9 and TRBJ2-2; 7 bases line up with TRBD1. The CDR3 spans 12 residues. Germline CDR1 SGDLS, CDR2 YYNGEE. Germline trimming cut 6 bases from V and 7 bases from J; bases unmatched to any gene: 3. Full variable domain (rest looked up from reference TRBV9 and TRBJ2-2): DSGVTQTPKHLITATGQRVTLRCSPRSGDLSVYWYQQSLDQGLQFLIQYYNGEERAKGNILERFSAQQFPDLHSELNLSSLELGDSALYFCASMGDSGELFFGEGSRLTVL.

The chain links TRBV5-1 to TRBJ1-2, with D hard to call. V was trimmed by 3 bases and J by 6 bases, leaving 15 bases between them. The CDR3 runs 14 residues. Germline assignment: CDR1 SGHRS and CDR2 YFSETQ. The DNA of the CDR3 is TGCGCCAGCAGCTCCTGGTTATTCCAGGATGGCTACACCTTC. Protein: CASSSWLFQDGYTF.

The count of this clone is one. The genes are TRBV5-8 and TRBJ2-7; D unresolved. Germline V CDR1 and CDR2: SGHTS, YDEGEE. Trimming shortened V by 0 bases and J by 6 bases, and 13 bases separated the two germline ends. This CDR3 is 14 amino acids long. The CDR3 sequence is CASSLAQFTLEQYF. Written as DNA, the CDR3 is TGTGCCAGCAGCTTGGCGCAGTTTACCCTCGAGCAGTACTTC. Based on the CDR3 plus reference TRBV5-8 and TRBJ2-7, the full variable domain is EAGVTQSPTHLIKTRGQQATLRCSPISGHTSVYWYQQALGLGLQFLLWYDEGEERNRGNFPPRFSGRQFPNYSSELNVNALELEDSALYLCASSLAQFTLEQYFGPGTRLTVT.

This chain joins TRBV5-1 and TRBJ2-7; D ambiguous. Germline lookup yields CDR1 SGHRS and CDR2 YFSETQ. V lost 2 bases and J 4 bases, leaving 4 bases between the germline ends. This CDR3 has 11 residues. CDR3 nucleotide sequence: TGCGCCAGCAGCTTCGGTTACGAGCAGTACTTC. Amino acid sequence: CASSFGYEQYF.

V usage is TRBV27 and J usage is TRBJ2-1, with 8 bases fitting TRBD1. Germline V gene data show CDR1 as MNHEY and CDR2 as SMNVEV (reference sequence). V lost 2 bases to trimming and J lost 0 bases; unmatched junction nucleotides: 6. The CDR3 spans 17 residues. CDR3: CASSLGQGSSSYNEQFF. The CDR3 region has the DNA TGTGCCAGCAGTTTAGGACAGGGCTCTAGCTCCTACAATGAGCAGTTCTTC.